This T cell receptor (beta chain) was recovered during a study of response to subunit inactivated influenza vaccine. Overall study results and limits: New T cells are recruited in small numbers by each seasonal influenza vaccination, according to the authors' suggestion.

To note about this clonotype: Its target is unknown.

The V and J ends lost 4 bases and 0 bases respectively, with 12 bases between them. This CDR3 is 15 amino acids long. Germline-derived CDR1 and CDR2 are SQVTM and ANQGSEA. A single record per CDR3 protein comes from TCRdb applying MiXCR to the RT-PCR reads. The sample lists 500,000 to 600,000 distinct CDR3 sequences, 7.6% seen once, with 10% to 15% in the top ten. V and J are TRBV29-1 and TRBJ2-2; either TRBD1 or TRBD2 may supply D (5 bases each). The clonotype originates from a man aged 45-69 years who received an inactivated influenza vaccine. The starting material was PBMCs from blood, obtained around 25 months after vaccination. CDR3 sequence reads: CSVGGTATNTGELFF. In DNA, the CDR3 is TGCAGCGTTGGAGGGACGGCAACGAACACCGGGGAGCTGTTTTTT.